This TCR beta chain emerged from a study of cytomegalovirus exposure and HLA in healthy donors. Study-wide results and limits: Evidence from a later analysis indicated that most CMV-associated TCR beta chains looked HLA-restricted. Presence/absence analyses rested on an assumption that sequencing depth was roughly uniform across donors. Because they were indistinguishable, some V segments, including TRBV6-2 and TRBV6-3, were excluded. Earlier results showed most TCR beta V segments being productive about 90% or about 30% of the time.

Germline CDR1 and CDR2: MNHNS and SASEGT. The CDR3 is 14 amino acids. Trimming removed 7 bases from V and 1 base from J, with 13 bases in between. As concerns this clone: Its antigen is still unknown.

Amplification used 60 Vbeta primers and 13 Jbeta primers. Assay: immunoSEQ multiplex PCR; the TCRdb copy retains only in-frame clones and omits some. Of about 160,000 clones listed, 80% are singletons. The TCR sequence derives from a male donor in good health and CMV-seropositive. The material sequenced was PBMCs. The rearrangement joins TRBV6-1 to TRBJ1-2, with D maybe TRBD1 (5 bases). CDR3 bases: TGTGCCAGCACGGGGGGGACTCGTAACTATGGCTACACCTTC. Its protein is CASTGGTRNYGYTF.